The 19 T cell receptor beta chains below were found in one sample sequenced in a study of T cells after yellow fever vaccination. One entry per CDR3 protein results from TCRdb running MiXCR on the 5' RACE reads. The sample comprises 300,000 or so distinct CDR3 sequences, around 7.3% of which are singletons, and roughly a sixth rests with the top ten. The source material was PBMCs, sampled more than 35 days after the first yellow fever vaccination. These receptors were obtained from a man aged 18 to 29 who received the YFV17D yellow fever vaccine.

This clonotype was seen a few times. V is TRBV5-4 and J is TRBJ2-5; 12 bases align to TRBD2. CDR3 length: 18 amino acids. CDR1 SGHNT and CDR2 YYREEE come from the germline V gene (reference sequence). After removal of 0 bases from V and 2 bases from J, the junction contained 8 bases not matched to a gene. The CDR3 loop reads CASSLGLAGGKWQETQYF. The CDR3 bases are TGTGCCAGCAGCTTGGGTCTAGCGGGGGGGAAGTGGCAAGAGACCCAGTACTTC.

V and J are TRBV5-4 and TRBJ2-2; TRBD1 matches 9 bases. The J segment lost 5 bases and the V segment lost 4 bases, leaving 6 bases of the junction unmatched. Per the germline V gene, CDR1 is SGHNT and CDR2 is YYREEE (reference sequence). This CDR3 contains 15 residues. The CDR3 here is CASSRQGVTTGELFF. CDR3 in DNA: TGTGCCAGCAGCCGACAGGGGGTAACGACCGGGGAGCTGTTTTTT.

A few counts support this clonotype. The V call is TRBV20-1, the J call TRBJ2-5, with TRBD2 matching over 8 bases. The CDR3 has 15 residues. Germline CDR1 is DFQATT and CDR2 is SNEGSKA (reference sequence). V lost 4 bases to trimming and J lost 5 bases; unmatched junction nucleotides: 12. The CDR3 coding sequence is TGCAGTGCTATACCCCCGGCGGGGGGATTGGAGACCCAGTACTTC. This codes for CSAIPPAGGLETQYF.

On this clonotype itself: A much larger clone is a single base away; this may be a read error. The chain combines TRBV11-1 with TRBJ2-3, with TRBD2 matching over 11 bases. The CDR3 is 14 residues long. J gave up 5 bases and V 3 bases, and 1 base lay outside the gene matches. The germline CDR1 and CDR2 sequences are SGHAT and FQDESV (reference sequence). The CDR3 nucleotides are TGTGCCAGCAGCTTTCTAGCGGGGGGAGATACGCAGTATTTT. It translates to CASSFLAGGDTQYF. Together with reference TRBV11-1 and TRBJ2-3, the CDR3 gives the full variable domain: EAEVAQSPRYKITEKSQAVAFWCDPISGHATLYWYRQILGQGPELLVQFQDESVVDDSQLPKDRFSAERLKGVDSTLKIQPAELGDSAMYLCASSFLAGGDTQYFGPGTRLTVL.

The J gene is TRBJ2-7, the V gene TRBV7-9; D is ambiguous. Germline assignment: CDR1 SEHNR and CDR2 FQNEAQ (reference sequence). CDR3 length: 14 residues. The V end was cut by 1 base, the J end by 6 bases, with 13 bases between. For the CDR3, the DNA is TGTGCCAGCAGCTTAGATTATGGTTCAGGCGAGCAGTACTTC. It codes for CASSLDYGSGEQYF.

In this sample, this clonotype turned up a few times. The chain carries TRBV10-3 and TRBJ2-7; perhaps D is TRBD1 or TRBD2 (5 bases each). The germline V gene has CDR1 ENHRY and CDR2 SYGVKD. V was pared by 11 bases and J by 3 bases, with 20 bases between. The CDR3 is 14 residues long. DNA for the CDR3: TGTGCCCCAGGACGGGACGCCTTGCACTACGAGCAGTACTTC. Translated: CAPGRDALHYEQYF.

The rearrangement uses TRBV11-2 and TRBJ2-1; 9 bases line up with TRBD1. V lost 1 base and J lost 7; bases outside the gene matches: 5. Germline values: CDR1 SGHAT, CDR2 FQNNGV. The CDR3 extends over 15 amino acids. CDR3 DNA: TGTGCCAGCAGCTTAGGGCACAGGGGGCGAAATGAGCAGTTCTTC. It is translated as CASSLGHRGRNEQFF.

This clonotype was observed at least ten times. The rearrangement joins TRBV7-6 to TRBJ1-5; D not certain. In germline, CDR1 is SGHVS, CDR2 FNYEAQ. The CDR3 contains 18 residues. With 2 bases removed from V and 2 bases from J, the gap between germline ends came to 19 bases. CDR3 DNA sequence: TGTGCCAGCAGCTTATTTTCCGAGACCTATAGGGGCAATCAGCCCCAGCATTTT. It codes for CASSLFSETYRGNQPQHF.

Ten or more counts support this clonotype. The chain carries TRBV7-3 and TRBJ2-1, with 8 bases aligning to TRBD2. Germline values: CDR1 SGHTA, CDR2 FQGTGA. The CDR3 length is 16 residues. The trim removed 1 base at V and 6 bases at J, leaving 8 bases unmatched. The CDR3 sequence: CASSLKPGLVGNEQFF. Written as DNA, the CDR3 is TGTGCCAGCAGCTTAAAGCCGGGACTAGTGGGCAATGAGCAGTTCTTC.

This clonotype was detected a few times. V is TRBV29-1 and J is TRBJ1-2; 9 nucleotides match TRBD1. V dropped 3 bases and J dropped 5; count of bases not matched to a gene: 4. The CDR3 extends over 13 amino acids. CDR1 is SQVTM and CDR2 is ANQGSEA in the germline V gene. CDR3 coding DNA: TGCAGCGTTGAGAAGGACAGGGGTTATGGCTACACCTTC. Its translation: CSVEKDRGYGYTF.

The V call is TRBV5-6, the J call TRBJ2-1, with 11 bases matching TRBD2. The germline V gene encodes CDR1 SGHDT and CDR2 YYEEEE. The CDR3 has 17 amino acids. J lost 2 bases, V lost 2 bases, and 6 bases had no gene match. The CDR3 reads CASSLFLAGGPYNEQFF. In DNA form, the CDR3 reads TGTGCCAGCAGCTTATTCCTAGCGGGGGGACCCTACAATGAGCAGTTCTTC.

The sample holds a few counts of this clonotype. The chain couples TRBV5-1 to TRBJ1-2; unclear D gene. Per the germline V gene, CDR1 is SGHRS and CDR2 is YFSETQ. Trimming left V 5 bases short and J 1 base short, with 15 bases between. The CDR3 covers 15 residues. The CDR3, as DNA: TGCGCCAGCAGTGAGCAAGCCGCCTTTAACTATGGCTACACCTTC. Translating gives CASSEQAAFNYGYTF. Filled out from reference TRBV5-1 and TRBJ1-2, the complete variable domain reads KAGVTQTPRYLIKTRGQQVTLSCSPISGHRSVSWYQQTPGQGLQFLFEYFSETQRNKGNFPGRFSGRQFSNSRSEMNVSTLELGDSALYLCASSEQAAFNYGYTFGSGTRLTVV.

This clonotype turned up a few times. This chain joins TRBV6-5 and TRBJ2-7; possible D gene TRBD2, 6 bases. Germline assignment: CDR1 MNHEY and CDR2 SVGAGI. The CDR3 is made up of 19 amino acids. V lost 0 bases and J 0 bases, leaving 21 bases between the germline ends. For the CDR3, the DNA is TGTGCCAGCAGTTACTCGATAGGGCTGGAGGGCGGGGCCTCCTACGAGCAGTACGTC. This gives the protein CASSYSIGLEGGASYEQYV.

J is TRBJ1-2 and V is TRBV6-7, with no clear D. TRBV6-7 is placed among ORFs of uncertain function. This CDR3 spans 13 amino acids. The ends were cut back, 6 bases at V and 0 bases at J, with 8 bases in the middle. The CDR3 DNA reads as TGTGCCAGCAGCCTGATCACTAACTATGGCTACACCTTC. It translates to CASSLITNYGYTF.

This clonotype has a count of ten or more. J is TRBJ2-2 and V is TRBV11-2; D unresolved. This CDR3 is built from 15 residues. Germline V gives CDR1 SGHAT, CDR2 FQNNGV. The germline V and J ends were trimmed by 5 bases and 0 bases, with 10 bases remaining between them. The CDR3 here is CASSAETPNTGELFF. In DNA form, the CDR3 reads TGTGCCAGCAGCGCCGAGACACCGAACACCGGGGAGCTGTTTTTT.

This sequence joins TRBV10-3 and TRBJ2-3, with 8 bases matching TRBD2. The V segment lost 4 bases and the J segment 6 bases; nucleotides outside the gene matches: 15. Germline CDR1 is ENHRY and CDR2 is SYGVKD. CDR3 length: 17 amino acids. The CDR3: CAISGSAGEGGLDTQYF. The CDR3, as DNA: TGTGCCATCAGTGGATCAGCGGGAGAGGGGGGGCTGGATACGCAGTATTTT.

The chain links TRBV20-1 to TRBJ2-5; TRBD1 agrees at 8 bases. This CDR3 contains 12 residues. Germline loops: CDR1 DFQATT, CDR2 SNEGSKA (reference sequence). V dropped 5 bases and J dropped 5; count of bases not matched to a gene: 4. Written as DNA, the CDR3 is TGCAGTGCTCCGGACAGGGCCGAGACCCAGTACTTC. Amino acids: CSAPDRAETQYF.

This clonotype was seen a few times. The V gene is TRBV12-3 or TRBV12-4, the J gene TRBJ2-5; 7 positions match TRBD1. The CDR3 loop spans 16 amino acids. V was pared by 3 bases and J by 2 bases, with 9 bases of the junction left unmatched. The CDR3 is CASSFSPQGQQETQYF. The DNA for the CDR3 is TGTGCCAGCAGTTTCTCGCCGCAGGGACAGCAAGAGACCCAGTACTTC.

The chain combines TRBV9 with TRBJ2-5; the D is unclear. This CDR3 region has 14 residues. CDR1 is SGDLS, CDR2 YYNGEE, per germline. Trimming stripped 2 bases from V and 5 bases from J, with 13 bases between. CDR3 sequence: CASSVGPRRETQYF. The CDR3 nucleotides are TGTGCCAGCAGCGTCGGACCGAGACGGGAGACCCAGTACTTC.